This TCR beta chain was obtained from a study of blood T cell repertoires in COVID-19. Overall study context: Some COVID-19 samples were acute and others convalescent; all came from the United States, Italy and Spain.

Generated by immunoSEQ multiplex PCR, the TCRdb table keeps only in-frame clones and is missing some. The data contain 85,000 to 130,000 clones, under 90% of them singletons. The CDR3 runs to 14 residues. V lost 6 bases to trimming and J lost 5 bases; unmatched junction nucleotides: 5. CDR1 is SNHLY and CDR2 is FYNNEI in the germline V gene. The TCR sequence derives from a woman aged 55-70 years with acute or convalescent COVID-19. The sample comprised peripheral blood. The V call is TRBV2, the J call TRBJ1-3, with TRBD1 matching over 9 bases. This CDR3 reads CASSGGQGRNTIYF. CDR3 DNA sequence: TGTGCCAGCAGCGGGGGACAGGGCAGAAACACCATATATTTT.